This TCR beta chain emerged from a study of cytomegalovirus exposure and HLA in healthy donors (dated by TCRdb to the late 2010s). Context from the whole study: According to an earlier analysis of 550 to 750 of the donors, some 180 million T cells yielded roughly 110 million unique TCR beta sequences and approximately 280 Gb of sequence data. About 280 gigabases of sequencing data and 78 million or so unique TCR sequences were included in an early release covering around 650 HLA-typed donors. Of the roughly 390 genotyped donors, approximately 80% were placed in the genetic ancestry cluster associated with self-reported Caucasian donors. The study aimed to test whether signatures of past pathogen exposure could be identified by cataloging public T cell receptors. The study profiled the T cell repertoires of approximately 700 subjects by immunosequencing and related them to cytomegalovirus serostatus. In addition to the first cohort of 500 to 850 subjects, a separate validation cohort of over 90 different subjects was used. High-throughput TCR immunosequencing, statistical association of individual TCRs with disease status, and machine learning were combined to predict cytomegalovirus infection status. A later analysis re-examined previously published TCR beta repertoires from more than 550 donors and added high-resolution HLA genotyping to investigate patterns of TCR occurrence. Rather than using new phenotypic data, the later analysis identified candidate immune exposures from TCR beta sequences and from how often those sequences occurred across donors. An earlier analysis of 500 to 750 of the donors applied high-throughput TCR beta sequencing to assess whether each TCR beta V gene segment acted as functional or pseudogenic. Donor age, sex, ethnicity and CMV serostatus were compiled alongside the repertoire data. In a later genetic analysis, genome-wide SNP genotypes for about 55% of the roughly 670 donors were used, and that subset was treated as a discovery cohort. Every repertoire in the discovery cohort had been generated on one and the same sequencing platform. HLA typing covered class I and class II loci at four-digit resolution. Typing coverage varied by locus: 629-630 donors for A, B, C, DRB1 and DQB1; approximately 520 for DQA1; over 600 for DPA1; approximately 470 for DPB1. Several DR-DQ haplotypes were handled as single units for association and clustering, since linkage in the cohort was strong. Across under 500 genotyped donors of the cohort, an average of approximately 240,000 unique TCR beta nucleotide sequences per donor were sequenced, and approximately 17% of those sequences were non-productive. Study-wide findings and limitations: This cohort had only TCR beta chains sequenced, and the lack of alpha or paired-chain data limited which features could be detected. An earlier analysis of approximately 590 of the donors showed that most TCR beta V segments appeared in productive rearrangements either about 87% or about 30% of the time, which broadly matched IMGT annotations. In vitro tests confirmed that a few of the cytomegalovirus-associated TCR beta chains recognize cytomegalovirus antigens. At a false discovery rate of 0.05, a later analysis linked about 17,000 TCR beta sequences to specific HLA alleles. Most TCR sequences were seen in very few donors, while some public TCRs were found in many individuals. The classifier was reported to diagnose cytomegalovirus status with high specificity and sensitivity in both the original and validation cohorts. The 87-base-pair reads could not distinguish some IMGT-functional V segments, including TRBV6-2 and TRBV6-3, so those segments were excluded. The earlier analysis of approximately 560 of the donors excluded 15 to 20 rarely observed V segments, including chromosome 9 orphons, because counts were too low. The sequencing pipeline was judged likely to have produced a cluster of highly shared sequence variants as a technical artifact. The authors suggested that the approach could potentially be extended to other disease states and immunological phenotypes. Linkage disequilibrium might explain the correlated functional status among segregating V segments, but an unknown experimental factor could not be excluded. According to a later analysis, TCR association rates differed among HLA loci, with DRB1 alleles showing the most associated TCRs and HLA-C alleles showing the fewest. According to a later analysis, most CMV-associated TCR beta chains appeared to be HLA-restricted, and the HLA associations seemed to be driven largely by CMV exposure. The study gave a list of about 150 TCR beta chains associated with cytomegalovirus. The presence/absence analyses assumed that sequencing depth was roughly uniform across donors, and that assumption may not be true. A later genetic analysis associated a missense DCLRE1C variant with V-gene and J-gene trimming of TCR beta chains, and an independent cohort replicated the association. In a later analysis, HLA-associated TCR beta chains were found to be more clonally expanded and to have lower generation probabilities than equally common non-associated chains. According to a later analysis, parvovirus B19, influenza, CMV and Epstein-Barr virus appeared linked to several top co-occurrence clusters. CMV serostatus was the only immune exposure information available for the cohort. Strong co-occurrence of HLA alleles, especially DR and DQ, made assigning TCR associations to individual alleles difficult. A later genetic analysis reported fewer N-insertions in productive TCRs among donors in an Asian-associated ancestry cluster than the roughly 650-donor mean. HLA typing was unavailable for some donors at each locus, so association tests used only the typed subset. A further reported finding was that TCR beta sequences accurately predicted the HLA-A and HLA-B alleles for most subjects in the first cohort.

A remark on this clone: Its antigen is not yet known. No per-base quality is available; no much larger clone lies one base away.

In total, 600 or so healthy bone marrow donors made up the cohort. Cohort members were all nominally healthy when sampled, although unrecorded immune exposures were likely present. The donor tested CMV seronegative and was one of the 352 seronegative cohort members. A peripheral blood sample was collected from each donor, and TCR beta sequencing was performed on peripheral blood mononuclear cells. The Qiagen DNeasy Blood Extraction Kit was used to extract genomic DNA from the blood cell samples. Library construction relied on the immunoSEQ multiplex PCR assay. The multiplex PCR relied on a mix of 60 forward primers for TCR Vbeta segments and 13 reverse primers for TCR Jbeta segments. The CDR3 region of rearranged TCR beta genes was amplified from genomic DNA with a multiplex PCR assay. The Illumina HiSeq System was used to sequence the amplified TCR beta libraries as 87-base-pair reads. The paper's data handling went like this. A later analysis counted about 80 million unique TCR beta chains across the 550 to 750 repertoires, and some 11 million of these chains were shared by at least two donors. Raw reads were error-corrected and collapsed into unique sequences with a nearest-neighbor algorithm that merged closely related sequences to remove PCR and sequencing errors. To assign V, D and J gene segments, CDR3 sequences were aligned to IMGT reference sequences. For a sequence to be retained, a match of at least six nucleotides was required to both a V gene segment and a J gene segment. A rearrangement was called productive if the CDR3 had no stop codons and remained in frame with V and J, and every other rearrangement was called non-productive. Following IMGT convention, CDR3 was defined as the stretch from the second conserved V-encoded cysteine up to the conserved J-encoded phenylalanine. The earlier analysis of roughly 590 of the donors excluded sequences that lacked an unambiguous match to a single V gene segment. An earlier analysis of several hundred of the donors called V segments functional above 56.7% productive rearrangements and segregating when the between-donor standard deviation exceeded 5%. A statistical classification framework was developed to diagnose cytomegalovirus status using the catalog of TCR beta chain sequences. A later analysis assigned V and J genes by comparing TCR nucleotide sequences with IMGT/GENE-DB human TR gene sequences. Using the TCRdist pipeline, a later analysis assigned CDR3 sequences along with most-parsimonious VDJ recombination scenarios. In a later analysis, every TCR beta chain was defined by the combination of its CDR3 amino acid sequence and its V-gene family, and reads without a unique V-gene family were dropped. To address suspected cross-contamination and a sequencing artifact, a later analysis removed approximately 600 highly shared, low-generation-probability nucleotide sequences. In a later analysis, a clonal expansion index for each public chain was calculated from normalized within-repertoire ranks of inferred template counts. A later analysis computed generation probabilities with a VDJ recombination model fitted to out-of-frame rearrangements, and checked the results against IGoR. In a later analysis, TCR-TCR, TCR-HLA and TCR-CMV co-occurrence was scored with hypergeometric tests, and a repertoire-size bias correction was applied to TCR pairs. False discovery rates were estimated in a later analysis by permuting HLA or CMV assignments 20 times. In a later analysis, co-occurring TCRs were grouped with DBSCAN, and TCRdist sequence similarity was added when clustering was performed within HLA-allele-positive subsets. Repertoires with fewer than 30,000 or more than 120,000 public chains were left out of co-occurrence clustering, as were several repertoires with anomalous nucleotide sharing. Imported from immuneACCESS, the table was reduced by TCRdb to in-frame sequences with V and J called. These copies leave out some clones; in studies compared against another copy, an unresolved V gene accounts for under half, and the cause of the remainder is not known. The V and J calls and clone size come from that table; D and trimming were worked out from the DNA. The sample has 90,000 to 120,000 clones on record, roughly 80% of them singletons. The ten largest clonotypes hold 2% to 2.5% of the sample.

The CDR3 has 15 amino acids, counting the end cysteine and phenylalanine. This entry keeps only the CDR3 DNA: 45 bases, framed from base 1. The junction shows trimming of 4 bases on V and 2 bases on J, and the gene matches do not reach 4 bases of it. Reading the germline V gene gives CDR1 SGHNT and CDR2 YENEEA. Input material: PBMCs. The TCR comes from a man younger than 45 in good health and CMV-seronegative. The V and J genes are TRBV11-3 and TRBJ2-1, with 8 junctional bases fitting TRBD1. The encoded CDR3 is CASSSGTGPYNEQFF. The DNA sequence is TGTGCCAGCAGCTCTGGGACAGGACCCTACAATGAGCAGTTCTTC.